The entry below gives a single T cell receptor (beta chain) sequence along with its context. The target antigen is unknown. Cycle 7 day 1, cycle 4 day 1, and baseline were the timepoints at which blood was sampled. The data were obtained in a study of OX40 agonist ivuxolimab in advanced cancers. Here immunoSEQ multiplex PCR was the method, and the copy in TCRdb shows in-frame clones only, minus some. The sample has roughly 60,000 clones; about four fifths are singletons. V lost 1 base and J 11 bases, leaving 10 bases between the germline ends. CDR1 and CDR2 from the germline V gene are LGHNA and YNFKEQ. The CDR3 has 12 amino acids. Whole-study results and caveats: Some of the lowest clonal expansion was seen in partial responders at 0.1-3.0 mg/kg. Doses of 0.1 to 3.0 mg/kg were accompanied by clonal expansion of CD4+ and CD8+ blood T cells by week 6.

This specimen consisted of CD4+ or CD8+ T cells sorted from blood, obtained in a trial of the OX40 agonist ivuxolimab. The chain has TRBV4-2 and TRBJ2-3, with D perhaps matching TRBD2 (6 bases). This receptor was identified in an adult with an advanced solid tumor such as melanoma, head and neck, liver or kidney cancer. CDR3 nucleotide sequence: TGTGCCAGCAGCCAAGGCGGGGTGGAGCAGTATTTT. It encodes CASSQGGVEQYF.